The clone carrying this T cell receptor (beta chain) was observed many times. Its specificity is unknown. MiXCR, run by TCRdb on the 5' RACE reads, gives a single entry per CDR3 protein. The sample lists about 1.7 million distinct CDR3 sequences, around 29% seen once, with approximately 0.25% in the top ten. The data derive from a study of identical twins. Study-level points and caveats: In cord blood, abundant beta clonotypes had fewer insertions; memory showed no trend.

Trimming cost V 8 bases and J 0 bases, with 8 bases left between them. The germline gives CDR1 MNHEY, CDR2 SMNVEV (reference sequence). The CDR3 has 12 amino acids. Healthy Caucasian donors formed the entire cohort. The sequence was obtained from a newborn girl in good health. This chain connects TRBV27 to TRBJ2-7; D gene unclear. Sequenced material: cord blood. The CDR3 here is CASGWSSYEQYF. In DNA, the CDR3 is TGTGCCAGCGGCTGGAGCTCCTACGAGCAGTACTTC.